One and the same sample provided the 27 T cell receptor beta chains below, sequenced in a study of T cells after yellow fever vaccination. Via MiXCR, TCRdb re-called the 5' RACE reads, giving one row per CDR3 protein. The sample contains a few hundred thousand distinct CDR3 sequences, over 6.5% of which appear only once. The specimen was CD4+ T cells sorted from PBMCs, collected on the day of the yellow fever booster vaccination. All receptors derive from a man aged 25 to 45 who received the YFV17D yellow fever vaccine.

A few counts support this clonotype. In nucleotides, the CDR3 is TGTGCCAGCACCTTAACAGAGAACACTGAAGCTTTCTTT. It translates to CASTLTENTEAFF. The chain joins TRBV6-2 or TRBV6-3 to TRBJ1-1, with no clear D. This CDR3 comprises 13 residues. The germline V and J ends were trimmed by 7 bases and 1 base, with 10 bases remaining between them. Germline CDR1 MNHEY, CDR2 SVGEGT.

The V gene is TRBV29-1, the J gene TRBJ2-1; the D gene is possibly TRBD1 (5 bases). CDR3 length: 12 amino acids. Trimming left V 4 bases short and J 7 bases short, with 11 bases between. The germline V gene has CDR1 SQVTM and CDR2 ANQGSEA. In nucleotides, the CDR3 is TGCAGCGTTGCGACAGACTGGAATGAGCAGTTCTTC. It yields the protein CSVATDWNEQFF.

The table lists this clonotype with a few counts. V and J are TRBV27 and TRBJ2-1; D remains unclear. Germline V gene data show CDR1 as MNHEY and CDR2 as SMNVEV (reference sequence). The ends were cut back, 6 bases at V and 2 bases at J, with 14 bases in the middle. The CDR3 spans 15 residues. The CDR3 DNA reads TGTGCCAGCAGCCTCTTCCTCCGAACCTACAATGAGCAGTTCTTC. The encoded protein is CASSLFLRTYNEQFF.

The sample holds a few counts of this clonotype. The chain uses TRBV6-2 or TRBV6-3 and TRBJ2-1; possible D gene TRBD1, 5 bases. V was pared by 4 bases and J by 5 bases, with 12 bases between. This CDR3 is built from 14 residues. Germline loops: CDR1 MNHEY, CDR2 SVGEGT. The CDR3 region has the DNA TGTGCCAGCAGTTTCCAGGGCAACAACAATGAGCAGTTCTTC. Its protein is CASSFQGNNNEQFF.

This clonotype was recorded a few times. The rearrangement joins TRBV19 to TRBJ2-5; 7 bases are shared with TRBD2. The trim removed 10 bases at V and 7 bases at J, leaving 12 bases unmatched. Germline loops: CDR1 LNHDA, CDR2 SQIVND (reference sequence). The CDR3 totals 13 residues. For the CDR3, the DNA is TGTGCCATTTCCGCGGGAGTTAGGGGGACCCAGTACTTC. Translation: CAISAGVRGTQYF.

This clonotype was seen only a few times. J is TRBJ2-5 and V is TRBV7-6; no definite D call. In germline, CDR1 is SGHVS, CDR2 FNYEAQ. The CDR3 consists of 13 residues. Trimming left V 3 bases short and J 7 bases short, with 12 bases between. The CDR3 coding sequence is TGTGCCAGCAGCTTGGGGTCGCCCGGGACCCAGTACTTC. It encodes CASSLGSPGTQYF.

This clonotype has more than one count but fewer than ten. V and J are TRBV20-1 and TRBJ2-7; 9 bases match TRBD2. This CDR3 has 15 residues. CDR1 is DFQATT, CDR2 SNEGSKA, per germline (reference sequence). The V and J ends lost 6 bases and 2 bases, in that order; junction bases with no gene match: 11. CDR3 bases: TGCAGTGCCTTAACCCCGGCGGGAGGGACCTACGAGCAGTACTTC. Protein: CSALTPAGGTYEQYF.

A single count supports this clonotype. The chain carries TRBV4-3 and TRBJ2-3, with D uncertain. Germline CDR1 and CDR2: LGHNA and YSLEER. The V end lost 8 bases, the J end lost 1 base, and 16 bases lay between the germline ends. CDR3 size: 15 residues. CDR3 sequence (DNA): TGCGCCAGCGCCTTGTGGCATTCTCGCACAGATACGCAGTATTTT. Its protein is CASALWHSRTDTQYF.

The chain couples TRBV20-1 to TRBJ2-5; 7 nucleotides agree with TRBD2. The trim removed 3 bases at V and 1 base at J, leaving 8 bases unmatched. The CDR3 runs 15 residues. Per germline, CDR1 DFQATT and CDR2 SNEGSKA (reference sequence). The CDR3 DNA reads as TGCAGTGCTAGGGGGCTAGCGGACATCCAAGAGACCCAGTACTTC. Residues: CSARGLADIQETQYF.

This clonotype was picked up a small number of times. The genes are TRBV4-3 and TRBJ2-7; TRBD1 is a possible D gene (6 bases). CDR3 length: 17 residues. Looked up from germline, CDR1 is LGHNA and CDR2 is YSLEER. Trimming pared 0 bases from V and 6 bases from J, leaving 21 bases between. The CDR3 loop is CASSQEGHGRGGAEQYF. The CDR3 region has the DNA TGCGCCAGCAGCCAAGAAGGCCACGGGCGTGGGGGCGCCGAGCAGTACTTC.

A few counts support this clonotype. The V gene is TRBV20-1, the J gene TRBJ2-7, with D perhaps matching TRBD2 (6 bases). Germline lookup yields CDR1 DFQATT and CDR2 SNEGSKA (reference sequence). The CDR3 consists of 13 residues. The chain's CDR3 is CRASKEGSHEQYF. The CDR3 nucleotides read TGCAGGGCGAGTAAGGAGGGTTCCCACGAGCAGTACTTC.

There are many counts of this clonotype. V usage is TRBV7-2 and J usage is TRBJ2-5, with 13 bases identical to TRBD2. The CDR3 spans 17 residues. Germline V lookup: CDR1 SGHTA, CDR2 FQGNSA. Trimming cost V 0 bases and J 5 bases; bases outside gene matches: 6. The CDR3 sequence: CASSLALAGGPTETQYF. In DNA, the CDR3 is TGTGCCAGCAGCTTAGCACTAGCGGGAGGGCCGACGGAGACCCAGTACTTC.

This clonotype has just a few counts. This chain uses TRBV20-1 with TRBJ2-3; 10 bases agree with TRBD1. This CDR3 is built from 14 residues. Losses at the gene ends were 3 bases for V and 5 bases for J; bases not matched to a gene: 5. Germline loops: CDR1 DFQATT, CDR2 SNEGSKA (reference sequence). DNA for the CDR3: TGCAGTGCTAGGGGACAGGGGATTGAAGATACGCAGTATTTT. This codes for CSARGQGIEDTQYF.

The chain combines TRBV7-8 with TRBJ2-5; D is unresolved. Per germline, CDR1 SGHVS and CDR2 FQNEAQ. The CDR3 sequence is 11 residues long. Between the trimmed V and J ends, which lost 10 bases and 3 bases, there was a span of 9 bases. Here the CDR3 reads CAIHREETQYF. CDR3 DNA: TGTGCCATACACAGAGAAGAGACCCAGTACTTC. Supplemented by reference TRBV7-8 and TRBJ2-5, the full variable domain reads GAGVSQSPRYKVAKRGQDVALRCDPISGHVSLFWYQQALGQGPEFLTYFQNEAQLDKSGLPSDRFFAERPEGSVSTLKIQRTQQEDSAVYLCAIHREETQYFGPGTRLLVL.

The J gene is TRBJ2-5, the V gene TRBV23-1, with D maybe TRBD1 (5 bases). TRBV23-1 is an ORF, with its function uncertain. Trimming pared 5 bases from V and 7 bases from J, leaving 14 bases between. The CDR3 contains 13 residues. This chain's CDR3 is CASSEDKLATQYF. The CDR3 DNA reads as TGCGCCAGCAGTGAGGACAAGCTGGCGACCCAGTACTTC.

This clonotype was picked up many times. The rearrangement joins TRBV2 to TRBJ2-5; 7 nucleotides line up with TRBD1. V was pared by 2 bases and J by 5 bases, with 8 bases of the junction left unmatched. CDR1 is SNHLY and CDR2 is FYNNEI in the germline V gene. This CDR3 has 15 residues. Here the CDR3 DNA reads TGTGCCAGCAGTGAAACGCAGGGGGTTGGGGAGACCCAGTACTTC. Encoded protein: CASSETQGVGETQYF.

This clonotype was found many times. The chain is built from TRBV30 and TRBJ2-1, with 7 bases that match TRBD2. The CDR3 covers 15 residues. The J segment lost 7 bases and the V segment lost 1 base, leaving 10 bases of the junction unmatched. Germline CDR1 GTSNPN, CDR2 SVGIG (reference sequence). CDR3 sequence: CAWSATSVRWNEQFF. The CDR3 nucleotides are TGTGCCTGGAGTGCCACTAGCGTTAGATGGAATGAGCAGTTCTTC.

This clonotype came up a few times. The chain recombines TRBV12-3 or TRBV12-4 with TRBJ1-2; D ambiguous. Trimming removed 6 bases at V and 4 bases at J, with 6 bases between. There are 11 residues in the CDR3. Written as DNA, the CDR3 is TGTGCCAGCAGAAACAGCTATGGCTACACCTTC. Translation gives CASRNSYGYTF.

This clonotype has only a few counts. V usage is TRBV11-3 and J usage is TRBJ2-3; D not certain. Germline CDR1 SGHNT, CDR2 YENEEA. Between the trimmed V and J ends, which lost 1 base and 0 bases, there was a span of 11 bases. The CDR3 contains 16 residues. The CDR3 sequence is CASSLGTLTSTDTQYF. The CDR3 DNA sequence: TGTGCCAGCAGCTTAGGGACCCTTACTAGCACAGATACGCAGTATTTT.

This clonotype turned up a few times. The chain recombines TRBV6-5 with TRBJ1-2; the D is unclear. V was pared by 6 bases and J by 4 bases, with 6 bases between. CDR1 is MNHEY, CDR2 SVGAGI, per germline. This CDR3 spans 11 amino acids. The CDR3 DNA reads TGTGCCAGCAGGGCGCTCTATGGCTACACCTTC. Protein sequence: CASRALYGYTF.

This clonotype appeared many times. This chain joins TRBV10-3 and TRBJ2-2; the match to TRBD2 covers 11 bases. Per germline, CDR1 ENHRY and CDR2 SYGVKD. CDR3 length: 15 residues. V shed 2 bases, J shed 9 bases, and the junction held 5 bases outside the gene matches. The CDR3 DNA follows: TGTGCCATCAGTGAGGGACTAGCGGGTCAAAGGGAGCTGTTTTTT. Translated: CAISEGLAGQRELFF.

This clonotype was recorded at least ten times. The CDR3 DNA is TGCGCCAGCAGCTTGGACCGTGCGGAGACCCAGTACTTC. Translating it yields CASSLDRAETQYF. This chain uses TRBV5-1 with TRBJ2-5, with unresolved D. CDR1 is SGHRS and CDR2 is YFSETQ in the germline V gene. V lost 0 bases and J lost 5, with 8 bases in between. The CDR3 totals 13 residues.

This clonotype was observed at least ten times. The chain combines TRBV5-1 with TRBJ2-1; D not certain. V was pared by 0 bases and J by 0 bases, with 16 bases between. Looked up from germline, CDR1 is SGHRS and CDR2 is YFSETQ. This CDR3 comprises 18 residues. The CDR3 region is CASSLGFVGTSSYNEQFF. In nucleotides, the CDR3 is TGCGCCAGCAGCTTGGGGTTTGTCGGCACGAGCTCCTACAATGAGCAGTTCTTC.

The chain joins TRBV7-3 to TRBJ2-3; D unclear. Trimming took 4 bases from V and 1 from J, leaving 9 bases between them. This CDR3 region has 14 residues. The germline V gene has CDR1 SGHTA and CDR2 FQGTGA. The CDR3 nucleotides are TGTGCCAGCAGCTACGGGTCTGGCACAGATACGCAGTATTTT. It yields the protein CASSYGSGTDTQYF.

This clonotype came up a few times. The rearrangement links TRBV12-3 or TRBV12-4 to TRBJ1-2; perhaps TRBD1 as D (5 bases). The CDR3 has 13 amino acids. The V end lost 3 bases, the J end lost 4 bases, and 9 bases lay between the germline ends. This chain's CDR3 is CASSLGPIYGYTF. In DNA form, the CDR3 reads TGTGCCAGCAGTTTGGGACCGATCTATGGCTACACCTTC.

The chain is built from TRBV20-1 and TRBJ2-3; maybe TRBD2 (6 bases). The CDR3 consists of 14 residues. Trimming pared 2 bases from V and 2 bases from J, leaving 11 bases between. Looked up from germline, CDR1 is DFQATT and CDR2 is SNEGSKA (reference sequence). CDR3 in amino acids: CSARKGGNTDTQYF. In nucleotides, the CDR3 is TGCAGTGCTAGAAAGGGCGGGAACACAGATACGCAGTATTTT.

There are many counts of this clonotype. The chain recombines TRBV7-6 with TRBJ2-7; 9 nucleotides line up with TRBD2. Looked up from germline, CDR1 is SGHVS and CDR2 is FNYEAQ. This CDR3 comprises 15 residues. Trimming cost V 5 bases and J 2 bases; bases outside gene matches: 7. The CDR3 loop is CASSLEASGTYEQYF. CDR3 bases: TGTGCCAGCAGCCTAGAGGCTAGCGGGACCTACGAGCAGTACTTC.